Listed below are T cell receptor beta chains from one sample, sequenced in a study of control samples from healthy donors and cancer patients. Using immunoSEQ multiplex PCR, the repertoire was profiled, and TCRdb retains in-frame clones only, with some absent. The data contain about 65,000 clones, roughly nine tenths of them singletons. Material for sequencing was PBMCs. The receptors stem from a woman aged 50 to 60 with colorectal cancer. CDR3s include the opening cysteine and the closing phenylalanine or tryptophan. Each record gives: clone size, V gene, J gene, D gene, CDR3 DNA, CDR3 protein. A D gene is named only where the DNA matches it firmly. A clone size is listed for some rows: how often the clone was seen (once, few, many), or a class if it is expanded.

NA	TRBV30	TRBJ1-1	NA	TGTGCCTGGATCTTCCACCGTGAAGCTTTCTTT	CAWIFHREAFF
once	TRBV2	TRBJ1-4	TRBD1	TGTGCCAGCAAGCCCGGGACAGGGATTGCAACTAATGAAAAACTGTTTTTT	CASKPGTGIATNEKLFF
NA	TRBV19	TRBJ2-7	TRBD2	TGTGCCAGTAGTACCCCAGGGACTAGCGGGACGTCCTACGAGCAGTACTTC	CASSTPGTSGTSYEQYF
NA	TRBV9	TRBJ2-7	TRBD2	TGTGCCAGCAGCGTAGGGGGACTAGCGGGTTCCGAGCAGTACTTC	CASSVGGLAGSEQYF
NA	TRBV5-1	TRBJ2-7	NA	TGCGCCAGCAGCGGCGGGCTGAGCTCCTACGAGCAGTACTTC	CASSGGLSSYEQYF
NA	TRBV24-1	TRBJ1-2	TRBD1	TGTGCCACCAGTGACCGAGACAGGGCTGGTGGCTACACCTTC	CATSDRDRAGGYTF
NA	TRBV6-5	TRBJ2-1	NA	TGTGCCAGCGGGTCAAGCTCCTACAATGAGCAGTTCTTC	CASGSSSYNEQFF
once	TRBV30	TRBJ1-2	NA	TGTGCCTGGAGTGTAGTCAGGGCTAACTATGGCTACACCTTC	CAWSVVRANYGYTF
NA	TRBV6-6	TRBJ2-2	NA	TGTGCCAGCAGCCGAGGACGGGTCGGGGAGCTGTTTTTT	CASSRGRVGELFF
NA	TRBV25-1	TRBJ1-5	NA	TGTGCCAGCAGTGAATCTGGTAGAATTCAGCCCCAGCATTTT	CASSESGRIQPQHF
NA	TRBV11-2	TRBJ2-7	NA	TGTGCCAGCAGCTTAGATAGGCTGGAGCAGTACTTC	CASSLDRLEQYF
once	TRBV7-9	TRBJ2-3	TRBD2	TGTGCCAGCAGCCCTGGACTAGCGGGGGGGTCTGATACGCAGTATTTT	CASSPGLAGGSDTQYF
NA	TRBV5-5	TRBJ1-6	NA	TGTGCCAGCAGCTTGGCGGCGGATAGCTCCTATAATTCACCCCTCCACTTT	CASSLAADSSYNSPLHF
NA	TRBV5-1	TRBJ2-5	NA	TGCGCCAGCAGCCATGGCAGGGCAGCGAACCAAGAGACCCAGTACTTC	CASSHGRAANQETQYF
NA	TRBV12-5	TRBJ2-5	NA	TGTGCTAGTGGGGTGTCCGGTTTAGAGACCCAGTACTTC	CASGVSGLETQYF
NA	TRBV6-5	TRBJ2-7	NA	TGTGCCAGCAGTTACAGCTTGATACACGAGCAGTACTTC	CASSYSLIHEQYF
few	TRBV5-5	TRBJ2-5	NA	TGTGCCAGCAGCGTGTACCGGGACCGTAAAGAGACCCAGTACTTC	CASSVYRDRKETQYF
NA	TRBV19	TRBJ1-3	NA	TGTGCCAGTAGCAAACAGTCGATCTCTGGAAACACCATATATTTT	CASSKQSISGNTIYF
NA	TRBV2	TRBJ1-1	NA	TGTGCCAGCAGTGTGTCCCGGACCGCGAACACTGAAGCTTTCTTT	CASSVSRTANTEAFF
NA	TRBV7-6	TRBJ1-5	NA	TGTGCCAGCAGTCCAGAAGCAGACACGAGCAATCAGCCCCAGCATTTT	CASSPEADTSNQPQHF
NA	TRBV6-4	TRBJ1-1	TRBD1	TGTGCCAGAGGTGGACAGGGGGTAATGAACACTGAAGCTTTCTTT	CARGGQGVMNTEAFF
NA	TRBV5-1	TRBJ1-6	TRBD1	TGCGCCAGCAGCTCGGGACAGGGAGGTTCACCCCTCCACTTT	CASSSGQGGSPLHF
NA	TRBV5-1	TRBJ2-1	TRBD2	TGCGCCAGCAGCTCCCGCCGGCTAGCGGGGGAATTACATAATGAGCAGTTCTTC	CASSSRRLAGELHNEQFF
NA	TRBV21-1	TRBJ2-7	NA	TGTGCCAGCAGCAAGAGGGGACACCCCTACGAGCAGTACTTC	CASSKRGHPYEQYF
NA	TRBV19	TRBJ1-1	NA	TGTGCCAGTAGTACGCGGGCCGGGGGGACTGAAGCTTTCTTT	CASSTRAGGTEAFF
NA	TRBV6-4	TRBJ2-7	TRBD1	TGTTCCCCTCCCCCCGGGGACAGCTCGGGCAGCACCTACGAGCAGTACTTC	CSPPPGDSSGSTYEQYF
NA	TRBV30	TRBJ2-2	NA	TGTGCCTGCCCACAGGGTTCCGGGGAGCTGTTTTTT	CACPQGSGELFF
NA	TRBV24-1	TRBJ2-3	NA	TGTGCCACCAGTGATCAAATAACAGATACGCAGTATTTT	CATSDQITDTQYF
NA	TRBV6-5	TRBJ1-6	TRBD1	TGTGCCAGCAGTATCGAGTGGGGACAGGGTCTCCACTTT	CASSIEWGQGLHF
NA	TRBV7-6	TRBJ2-7	NA	TGTGCCAGCAGCTTAGCGTTGTGGAGAGAGCAGTACTTC	CASSLALWREQYF
NA	TRBV29-1	TRBJ2-3	NA	TGCAGCGCCTGGACAGACACAGATACGCAGTATTTT	CSAWTDTDTQYF
NA	TRBV18	TRBJ1-2	TRBD1	TGTGCCAGCTCACCACGGGAGGGGGCGACGGGTGGCTACACCTTC	CASSPREGATGGYTF
few	TRBV7-8	TRBJ1-3	TRBD1	TGTGCCAGCAGCGGGACAGAAACTGGAAACACCATATATTTT	CASSGTETGNTIYF
NA	TRBV5-1	TRBJ2-7	TRBD2	TGCGCCAGCAGCTTGGAACTAGCGGGGGTGGGAGAGCAGTACTTC	CASSLELAGVGEQYF
NA	TRBV28	TRBJ1-3	NA	TGTGCCAGCAGTTCCCCAGGGGTGCAGGGAAACACCATATATTTT	CASSSPGVQGNTIYF
NA	TRBV19	TRBJ2-1	NA	TGTGCCAGCCGGGGCAGGAGCAATGAGCAGTTCTTC	CASRGRSNEQFF
NA	TRBV29-1	TRBJ2-5	TRBD1	TGCAGCGTTGGACAGGGGCAACAAGAGACCCAGTACTTC	CSVGQGQQETQYF
NA	TRBV27	TRBJ2-3	NA	TGTGCCAGCAGTTTTGTCTTCAGCACAGATACGCAGTATTTT	CASSFVFSTDTQYF
NA	TRBV19	TRBJ2-3	NA	TGTGCCAGTACCAAAGCCGGTACGCAGTATTTT	CASTKAGTQYF
NA	TRBV20-1	TRBJ1-2	TRBD1	TGCAGTGCTAGTGGACAGGAGAACTATGGCTACACCTTC	CSASGQENYGYTF
few	TRBV5-1	TRBJ2-5	TRBD1	TGCGCCAGCAGCTTGGTCGGGACAGGACAAGAGACCCAGTACTTC	CASSLVGTGQETQYF
NA	TRBV27	TRBJ2-2	TRBD2	TGTGCCAGCAGCCAACAAAAGGGACTAGCGGGAGGGCCTTACACCGGGGAGCTGTTTTTT	CASSQQKGLAGGPYTGELFF
few	TRBV14	TRBJ1-6	TRBD1	TGTGCCAGCAGCCAAAACAGGGGTGGAATTTCACCCCTCCACTTT	CASSQNRGGISPLHF
NA	TRBV18	TRBJ1-4	NA	TGTGCCAGCTCACCGCCAGTATCCCAACAGAATGAAAAACTGTTTTTT	CASSPPVSQQNEKLFF
NA	TRBV28	TRBJ1-4	NA	TGTGCCAGCAGTTTAGTAGGGAATAATGAAAAACTGTTTTTT	CASSLVGNNEKLFF
NA	TRBV9	TRBJ1-3	NA	TGTGCCAGCAGCGTAGAGGATGGAAACACCATATATTTT	CASSVEDGNTIYF
once	TRBV28	TRBJ2-5	NA	TGTGCCAGCAGTCCGCGGAGACGACCGCTAGAGACCCAGTACTTC	CASSPRRRPLETQYF
NA	TRBV2	TRBJ2-3	TRBD2	TGTGCCAGCACCGGGGGGAATACGCAGTATTTT	CASTGGNTQYF
NA	TRBV5-1	TRBJ1-5	NA	TGCGCCAGCAGCCCCGACGGGGGGGATCAGCCCCAGCATTTT	CASSPDGGDQPQHF
NA	TRBV4-1	TRBJ2-7	TRBD2	TGCGCCAGCAGCCTCGATGGTCGGGCGGGAGGGCCCTACGAGCAGTACTTC	CASSLDGRAGGPYEQYF
NA	TRBV7-6	TRBJ2-3	NA	TGTGCCAGCAGCTTAGCAGGTGAACTTGGAGGCACAGATACGCAGTATTTT	CASSLAGELGGTDTQYF
NA	TRBV7-9	TRBJ1-1	TRBD1	TGTGCCAGCAGCTCCGAAGGGACAGGGGGCACTGAAGCTTTCTTT	CASSSEGTGGTEAFF
NA	TRBV5-1	TRBJ2-3	TRBD2	TGCGCCAGCAGCCTTAGCGGGAGAGATACAGATACGCAGTATTTT	CASSLSGRDTDTQYF
NA	TRBV27	TRBJ1-5	NA	TGTGCCAGCAGTCCACGCAGGGCAGGAGGCAATCAGCCCCAGCATTTT	CASSPRRAGGNQPQHF